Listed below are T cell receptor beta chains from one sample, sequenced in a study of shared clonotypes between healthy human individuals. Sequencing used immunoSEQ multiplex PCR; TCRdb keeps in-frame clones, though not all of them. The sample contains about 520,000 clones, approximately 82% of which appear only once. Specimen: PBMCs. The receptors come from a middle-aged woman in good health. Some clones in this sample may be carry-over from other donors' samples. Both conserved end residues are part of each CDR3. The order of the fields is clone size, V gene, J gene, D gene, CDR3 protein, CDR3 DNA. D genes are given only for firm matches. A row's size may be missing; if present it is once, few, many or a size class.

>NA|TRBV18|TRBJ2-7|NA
CASSPGSGSEQYF
TGTGCCAGCTCACCCGGATCAGGGAGCGAGCAGTACTTC
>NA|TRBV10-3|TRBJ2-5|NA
CAISEFGRSETQYF
TGTGCCATCAGTGAGTTTGGGAGAAGCGAGACCCAGTACTTC
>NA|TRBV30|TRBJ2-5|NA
CAWSGRGAETQYF
TGTGCCTGGAGTGGCCGGGGGGCAGAGACCCAGTACTTC
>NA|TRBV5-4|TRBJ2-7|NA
CASSLGAGYEQYF
TGTGCCAGCAGCTTGGGGGCAGGCTATGAGCAGTACTTC
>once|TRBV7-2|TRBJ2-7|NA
CASSLAPGDYEQYF
TGTGCCAGCAGCTTAGCGCCGGGGGACTACGAGCAGTACTTC
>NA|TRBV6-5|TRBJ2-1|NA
CASSRLGEQFF
TGTGCCAGCAGCCGCCTGGGTGAGCAGTTCTTC
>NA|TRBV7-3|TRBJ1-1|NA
CASSLSGARGNTEAFF
TGTGCCAGCAGCTTAAGTGGGGCCAGGGGGAACACTGAAGCTTTCTTT
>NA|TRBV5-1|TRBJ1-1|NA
CASSLTENTEAFF
TGCGCCAGCAGCCTAACAGAGAACACTGAAGCTTTCTTT
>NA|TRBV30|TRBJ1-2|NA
CAWSKGMYGYTF
TGTGCCTGGAGTAAAGGGATGTATGGCTACACCTTC
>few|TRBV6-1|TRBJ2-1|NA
CASSLGGGGNEQFF
TGTGCCAGCAGCTTAGGGGGTGGGGGCAATGAGCAGTTCTTC